This passage covers 19 T cell receptor beta chains from one sample sequenced in a study of shared clonotypes between healthy human individuals. Only in-frame clones appear in the TCRdb table, and some are missing; sequencing was by immunoSEQ multiplex PCR. In the table there are roughly 1,500,000 clones, nearly 99% of which are singletons. Source material: naive CD4+ T cells sorted from blood. Noted subset: CD45RA+ positively selected. The receptors were sampled from a young man in good health.

This chain links TRBV7-8 with TRBJ2-7; 7 nucleotides line up with TRBD2. The V gene's germline CDR1 is SGHVS and CDR2 FQNEAQ. V trimming: 6 bases; J trimming: 2 bases; junction bases outside the gene matches: 7. The CDR3 loop spans 14 amino acids. In nucleotides, the CDR3 is TGTGCCAGCAGTTACGGGGGGAGGGCCTACGAGCAGTACTTC. Its protein is CASSYGGRAYEQYF.

This chain uses TRBV10-2 with TRBJ1-5; a possible D gene is TRBD1 (5 bases). This CDR3 contains 14 residues. Germline V gene sequence: CDR1 WSHSY, CDR2 SAAADI. Trimming left V 7 bases short and J 4 bases short, with 14 bases between. CDR3 nucleotide sequence: TGCGCCAGCACCCCGGGGAGGGGAAATCAGCCCCAGCATTTT. Protein: CASTPGRGNQPQHF.

The J gene is TRBJ2-5, the V gene TRBV9; D ambiguous. Trimming removed 0 bases at V and 0 bases at J, with 6 bases between. The germline V gene has CDR1 SGDLS and CDR2 YYNGEE. The CDR3 extends over 14 amino acids. CDR3 amino acids: CASSVGSHQETQYF. CDR3 DNA: TGTGCCAGCAGCGTAGGATCTCACCAAGAGACCCAGTACTTC.

The chain has TRBV7-3 and TRBJ1-5, with unresolved D. CDR1 SGHTA and CDR2 FQGTGA come from the germline V gene. V shed 4 bases and J shed 6 bases, with 10 bases lying between them. The CDR3 consists of 13 residues. In DNA form, the CDR3 reads TGTGCCAGCAGCTCCTCCTTAAGTCAGCCCCAGCATTTT. This translates into CASSSSLSQPQHF.

The chain uses TRBV5-4 and TRBJ2-5; TRBD1 matches 10 bases. Germline lookup yields CDR1 SGHNT and CDR2 YYREEE (reference sequence). The CDR3 has 15 residues. With V trimmed by 2 bases and J by 4 bases, 5 bases remained unmatched. Here the CDR3 reads CASSFGTGVGETQYF. In DNA, the CDR3 is TGTGCCAGCAGCTTCGGGACAGGGGTAGGAGAGACCCAGTACTTC. Variable domain in full (rest from reference TRBV5-4 and TRBJ2-5): ETGVTQSPTHLIKTRGQQVTLRCSSQSGHNTVSWYQQALGQGPQFIFQYYREEENGRGNFPPRFSGLQFPNYSSELNVNALELDDSALYLCASSFGTGVGETQYFGPGTRLLVL.

The chain uses TRBV7-9 and TRBJ2-5; no reliable D call. The CDR3 has 14 amino acids. Trimming removed 5 bases at V and 1 base at J, with 11 bases between. Looked up from germline, CDR1 is SEHNR and CDR2 is FQNEAQ (reference sequence). The CDR3: CASSLHPGQETQYF. In DNA, the CDR3 is TGTGCCAGCAGCCTCCACCCGGGCCAAGAGACCCAGTACTTC.

This clone was observed once. The chain has TRBV5-4 and TRBJ2-1; D is perhaps TRBD2 (6 bases). With 4 bases removed from V and 6 bases from J, the gap between germline ends came to 17 bases. In germline, CDR1 is SGHNT, CDR2 YYREEE (reference sequence). The CDR3 is 15 residues long. CDR3 in amino acids: CASSPGATSANEQFF. The CDR3 DNA reads as TGTGCCAGCAGCCCCGGGGCGACTAGTGCCAATGAGCAGTTCTTC.

The V and J genes are TRBV5-4 and TRBJ2-5; weak D call: TRBD2 (6 bases). CDR1 SGHNT and CDR2 YYREEE come from the germline V gene (reference sequence). V lost 7 bases to trimming and J lost 4 bases, with 11 bases between them. The CDR3 is 12 residues long. Here the CDR3 DNA reads TGTGCCAGCCGGAGGGGAAGAGAGACCCAGTACTTC. Amino acids: CASRRGRETQYF.

The rearrangement joins TRBV18 to TRBJ2-7; D might be TRBD2 (5 bases). The V end lost 0 bases, the J end lost 6 bases, and 12 bases lay between the germline ends. The CDR3 consists of 14 residues. CDR1 KGHSH and CDR2 LQKENI come from the germline V gene. The CDR3 bases are TGTGCCAGCTCACCACCGTATCTTGAGGGCGAGCAGTACTTC. Encoded protein: CASSPPYLEGEQYF.

The J gene is TRBJ2-7, the V gene TRBV10-3, with D unresolved. The CDR3 contains 14 residues. V dropped 10 bases and J dropped 1 base, with 17 bases sitting between them. CDR1 ENHRY and CDR2 SYGVKD come from the germline V gene. The CDR3: CATEFGQPSYEQYF. The CDR3 bases are TGTGCCACCGAATTTGGGCAGCCATCCTACGAGCAGTACTTC.

Comments on this clone: One end of the junction does not line up with germline, which may come from a read error. The V call is TRBV7-7, the J call TRBJ2-5; 9 nucleotides align to TRBD1. The CDR3 contains 16 residues. The germline CDR1 and CDR2 sequences are SSHAT and FNYEAQ (reference sequence). CDR3 nucleotide sequence: TGTGCTAGCAGCTCCCACACCGGGACAGGGAAAGAGACCCAGTACTTC. Translated: CASSSHTGTGKETQYF.

The J gene is TRBJ1-4, the V gene TRBV10-3; perhaps TRBD1 as D (5 bases). The CDR3 sequence is 18 residues long. The V and J ends lost 4 bases and 3 bases respectively, with 21 bases between them. From germline, CDR1 is ENHRY and CDR2 SYGVKD. The CDR3 DNA reads TGTGCCATCAGTGGTGCGGACACCCCCCTTCCAGCTAATGAAAAACTGTTTTTT. Translating it yields CAISGADTPLPANEKLFF.

This clone has just one count. The rearrangement links TRBV27 to TRBJ2-5; D ambiguous. The CDR3 runs to 16 residues. Germline assignment: CDR1 MNHEY and CDR2 SMNVEV (reference sequence). Trimming left V 0 bases short and J 1 base short, with 12 bases between. This CDR3 reads CASSLSRALGQETQYF. For the CDR3, the DNA is TGTGCCAGCAGTTTATCAAGGGCTCTGGGCCAAGAGACCCAGTACTTC.

As to this clone: Other nucleotide sequences from this sample produce the same CDR3. This rearrangement joins TRBV18 to TRBJ2-3; possibly TRBD2 for D (6 bases). The V end lost 1 base, the J end lost 3 bases, and 8 bases lay between the germline ends. Germline V CDR1 and CDR2: KGHSH, LQKENI. The CDR3 extends over 14 amino acids. CDR3: CASSPLGGTDTQYF. The DNA of the CDR3 is TGTGCCAGCTCACCACTTGGGGGGACAGATACGCAGTATTTT.

The chain combines TRBV5-1 with TRBJ1-5; TRBD1 matches 8 bases. This CDR3 is built from 17 residues. The junction had 15 bases not matched to a gene; V was cut back by 4 bases and J by 6 bases. Germline V lookup: CDR1 SGHRS, CDR2 YFSETQ. The CDR3 loop reads CASSRPARTGPGQPQHF. The CDR3 DNA reads as TGCGCCAGCAGCAGGCCAGCTCGGACAGGGCCCGGTCAGCCCCAGCATTTT.

This chain joins TRBV5-5 and TRBJ2-1; perhaps TRBD1 as D (5 bases). The CDR3 extends over 15 amino acids. Germline V gene data show CDR1 as SGHKS and CDR2 as YYEKEE (reference sequence). V shed 2 bases and J shed 7 bases, with 16 bases lying between them. The CDR3 DNA is TGTGCCAGCAGCTTTAATCCTCAGGGTATGAATGAGCAGTTCTTC. It is translated as CASSFNPQGMNEQFF.

This chain connects TRBV4-1 to TRBJ2-1; D may be TRBD1 or TRBD2 (6 bases each). Germline values: CDR1 MGHRA, CDR2 YSYEKL. Trimming shortened V by 1 base and J by 2 bases, and 12 bases separated the two germline ends. This CDR3 region has 16 residues. The DNA for the CDR3 is TGCGCCAGCAGCCAAGTTACGGGGGCAGCCTACAATGAGCAGTTCTTC. Its translation: CASSQVTGAAYNEQFF.

The chain couples TRBV6-6 to TRBJ2-1, with 11 bases identical to TRBD1. V shed 6 bases and J 14 bases; nucleotides not matched to a gene: 6. The germline gives CDR1 MNHNY, CDR2 SVGAGI (reference sequence). The CDR3 is 12 residues long. CDR3 in DNA: TGTGCCAGCAGCCTGGGACAGGGGGAAAAGTTCTTC. Translating it yields CASSLGQGEKFF.

The chain has TRBV21-1 and TRBJ2-3; the D call of TRBD2 is as the table states it, not checked on the DNA. TRBV21-1 is labeled a pseudogene. The CDR3 runs 17 residues. The CDR3 region is CASSPRAAGGRPDTQYF. The CDR3, as DNA: TGTGCCAGCAGCCCACGTGCAGCGGGAGGGAGGCCAGATACGCAGTATTTT.